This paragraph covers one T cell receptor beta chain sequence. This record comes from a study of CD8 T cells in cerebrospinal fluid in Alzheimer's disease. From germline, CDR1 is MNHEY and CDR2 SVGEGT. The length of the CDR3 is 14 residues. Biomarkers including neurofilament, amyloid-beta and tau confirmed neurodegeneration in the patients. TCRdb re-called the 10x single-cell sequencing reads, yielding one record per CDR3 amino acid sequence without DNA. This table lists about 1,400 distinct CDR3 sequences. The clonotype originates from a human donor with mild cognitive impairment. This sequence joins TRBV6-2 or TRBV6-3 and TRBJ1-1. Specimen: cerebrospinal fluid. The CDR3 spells CASSLTLMNTEAFF.